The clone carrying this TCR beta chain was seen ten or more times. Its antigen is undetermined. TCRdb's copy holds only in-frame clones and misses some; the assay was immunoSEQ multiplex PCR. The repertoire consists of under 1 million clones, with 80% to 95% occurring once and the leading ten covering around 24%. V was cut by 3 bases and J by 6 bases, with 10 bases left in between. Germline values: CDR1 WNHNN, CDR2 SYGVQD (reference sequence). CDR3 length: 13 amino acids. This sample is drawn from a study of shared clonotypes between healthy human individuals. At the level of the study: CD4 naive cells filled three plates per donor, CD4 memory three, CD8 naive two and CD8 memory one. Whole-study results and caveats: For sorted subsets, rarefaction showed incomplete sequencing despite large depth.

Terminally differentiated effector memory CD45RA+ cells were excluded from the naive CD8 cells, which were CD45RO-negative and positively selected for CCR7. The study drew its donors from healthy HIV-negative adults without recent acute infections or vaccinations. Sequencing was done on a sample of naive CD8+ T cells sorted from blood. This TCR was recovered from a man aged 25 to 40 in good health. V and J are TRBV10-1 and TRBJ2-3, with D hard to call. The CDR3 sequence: CASSDSHMDTQYF. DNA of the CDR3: TGCGCCAGCAGTGATTCCCACATGGATACGCAGTATTTT.